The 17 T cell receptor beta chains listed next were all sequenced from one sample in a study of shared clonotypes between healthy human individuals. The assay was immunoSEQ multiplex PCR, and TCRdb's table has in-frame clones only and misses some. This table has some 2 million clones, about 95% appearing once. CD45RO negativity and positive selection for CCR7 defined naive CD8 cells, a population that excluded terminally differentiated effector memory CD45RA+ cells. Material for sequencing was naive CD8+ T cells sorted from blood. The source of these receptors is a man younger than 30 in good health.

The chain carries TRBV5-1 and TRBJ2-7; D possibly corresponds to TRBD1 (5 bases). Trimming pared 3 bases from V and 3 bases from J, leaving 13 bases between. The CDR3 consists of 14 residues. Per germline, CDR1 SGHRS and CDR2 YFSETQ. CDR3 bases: TGCGCCAGCAGCTCAAGGGGCGTGGGCTACGAGCAGTACTTC. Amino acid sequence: CASSSRGVGYEQYF.

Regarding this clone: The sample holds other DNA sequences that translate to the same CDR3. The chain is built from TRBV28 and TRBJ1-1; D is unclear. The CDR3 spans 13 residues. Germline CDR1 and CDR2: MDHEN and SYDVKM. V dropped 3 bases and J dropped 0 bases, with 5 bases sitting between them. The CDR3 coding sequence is TGTGCCAGCAGTTTTGGGATGAACACTGAAGCTTTCTTT. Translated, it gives CASSFGMNTEAFF.

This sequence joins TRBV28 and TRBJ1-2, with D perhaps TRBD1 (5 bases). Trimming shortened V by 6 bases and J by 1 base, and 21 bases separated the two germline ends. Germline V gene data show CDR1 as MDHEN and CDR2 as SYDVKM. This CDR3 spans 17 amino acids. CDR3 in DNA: TGTGCCAGCAGCCTCCGGGACCCGGGAGGGAATAACTATGGCTACACCTTC. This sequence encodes CASSLRDPGGNNYGYTF.

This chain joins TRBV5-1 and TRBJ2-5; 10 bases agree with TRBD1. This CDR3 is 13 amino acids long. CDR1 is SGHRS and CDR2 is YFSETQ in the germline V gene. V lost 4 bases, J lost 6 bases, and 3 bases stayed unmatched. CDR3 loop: CASSPGQGQTQYF. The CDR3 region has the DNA TGCGCCAGCAGCCCGGGACAGGGGCAGACCCAGTACTTC.

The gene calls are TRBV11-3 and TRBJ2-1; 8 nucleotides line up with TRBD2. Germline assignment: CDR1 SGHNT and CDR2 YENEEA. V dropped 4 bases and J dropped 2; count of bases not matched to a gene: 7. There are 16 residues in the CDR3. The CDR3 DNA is TGTGCCAGCAGCTCAGCGACGGGAGGGCCCTACAATGAGCAGTTCTTC. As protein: CASSSATGGPYNEQFF.

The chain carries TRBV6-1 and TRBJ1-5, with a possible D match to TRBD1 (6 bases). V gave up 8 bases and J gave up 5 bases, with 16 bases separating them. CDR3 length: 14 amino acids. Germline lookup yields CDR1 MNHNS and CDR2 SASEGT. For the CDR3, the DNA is TGTGCCAGCGGCCAGTTTAGGGGGGATCAGCCCCAGCATTTT. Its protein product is CASGQFRGDQPQHF.

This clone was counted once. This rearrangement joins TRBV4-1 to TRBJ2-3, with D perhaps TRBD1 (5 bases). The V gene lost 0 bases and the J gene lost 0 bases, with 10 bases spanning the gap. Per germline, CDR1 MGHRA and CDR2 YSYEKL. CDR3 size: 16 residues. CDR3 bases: TGCGCCAGCAGCCAAGAAACAGGTTGGAGCACAGATACGCAGTATTTT. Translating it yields CASSQETGWSTDTQYF.

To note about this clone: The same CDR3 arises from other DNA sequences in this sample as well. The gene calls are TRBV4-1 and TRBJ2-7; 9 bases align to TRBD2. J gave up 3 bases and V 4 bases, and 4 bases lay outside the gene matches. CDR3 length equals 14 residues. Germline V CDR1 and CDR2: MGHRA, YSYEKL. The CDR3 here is CASSLSGSSYEQYF. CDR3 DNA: TGCGCCAGCAGCCTTAGCGGGAGTAGCTACGAGCAGTACTTC.

The CDR3 here is CASSQVGSGQGDQETQYF. In DNA, the CDR3 is TGCGCCAGCAGCCAAGTGGGGAGTGGACAGGGGGACCAAGAGACCCAGTACTTC. The chain employs TRBV4-1 and TRBJ2-5; 10 bases agree with TRBD1. The CDR3 contains 18 residues. Germline values: CDR1 MGHRA, CDR2 YSYEKL. The trim removed 1 base at V and 0 bases at J, leaving 8 bases unmatched.

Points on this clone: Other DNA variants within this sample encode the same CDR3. The CDR3 DNA reads as TGTGCCAGCAGCCCGGTTTCGGAAGAGACCCAGTACTTC. Translated: CASSPVSEETQYF. The J gene is TRBJ2-5, the V gene TRBV7-9; the D is unclear. Per the germline V gene, CDR1 is SEHNR and CDR2 is FQNEAQ (reference sequence). CDR3 length: 13 amino acids. V dropped 5 bases and J dropped 3 bases, with 10 bases sitting between them.

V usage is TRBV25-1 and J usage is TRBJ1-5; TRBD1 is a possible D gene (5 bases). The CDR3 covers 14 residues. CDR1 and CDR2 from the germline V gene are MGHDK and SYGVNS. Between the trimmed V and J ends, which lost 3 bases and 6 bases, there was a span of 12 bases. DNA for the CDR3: TGTGCCAGCAGTGAGGTGGGGGAAGGTCAGCCCCAGCATTTT. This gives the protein CASSEVGEGQPQHF.

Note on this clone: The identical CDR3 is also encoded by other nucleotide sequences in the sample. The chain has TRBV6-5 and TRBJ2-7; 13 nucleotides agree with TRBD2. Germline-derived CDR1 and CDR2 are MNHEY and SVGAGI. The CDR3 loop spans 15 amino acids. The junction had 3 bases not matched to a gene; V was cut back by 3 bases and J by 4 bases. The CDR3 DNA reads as TGTGCCAGCAGTTATGGACTAGCGGGAGCTTACGAGCAGTACTTC. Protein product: CASSYGLAGAYEQYF.

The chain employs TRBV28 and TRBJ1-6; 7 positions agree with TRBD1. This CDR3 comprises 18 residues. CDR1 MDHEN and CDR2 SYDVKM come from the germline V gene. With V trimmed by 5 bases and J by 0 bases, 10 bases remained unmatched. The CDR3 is CASSPSDRLSSYNSPLHF. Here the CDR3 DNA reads TGTGCCAGCAGTCCATCGGACAGGTTGAGCTCCTATAATTCACCCCTCCACTTT.

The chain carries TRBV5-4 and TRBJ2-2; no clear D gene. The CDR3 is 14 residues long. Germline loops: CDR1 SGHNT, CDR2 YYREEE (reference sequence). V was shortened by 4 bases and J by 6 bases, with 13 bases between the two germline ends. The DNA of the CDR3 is TGTGCCAGCAGCGTAAATATTAGGGCCGGGGAGCTGTTTTTT. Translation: CASSVNIRAGELFF.

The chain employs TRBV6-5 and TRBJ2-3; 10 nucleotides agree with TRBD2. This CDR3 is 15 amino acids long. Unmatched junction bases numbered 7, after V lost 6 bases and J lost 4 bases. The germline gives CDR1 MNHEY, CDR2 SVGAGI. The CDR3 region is CASRFLAGAPDTQYF. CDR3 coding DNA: TGTGCCAGCAGGTTTCTAGCGGGGGCCCCAGATACGCAGTATTTT.

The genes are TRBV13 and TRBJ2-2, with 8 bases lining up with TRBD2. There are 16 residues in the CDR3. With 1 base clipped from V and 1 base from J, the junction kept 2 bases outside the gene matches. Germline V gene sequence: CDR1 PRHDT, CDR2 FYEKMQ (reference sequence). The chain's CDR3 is CASSLVSGRNTGELFF. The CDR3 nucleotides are TGTGCCAGCAGCTTAGTCAGCGGGAGGAACACCGGGGAGCTGTTTTTT.

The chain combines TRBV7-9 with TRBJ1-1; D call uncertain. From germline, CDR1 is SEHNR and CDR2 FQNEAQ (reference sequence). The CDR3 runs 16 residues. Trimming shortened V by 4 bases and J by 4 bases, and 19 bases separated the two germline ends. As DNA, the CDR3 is TGTGCCAGCAGCTCTTCACCAATCGGACGAGCCACTGAAGCTTTCTTT. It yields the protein CASSSSPIGRATEAFF.